Presented here are 10 T cell receptor beta chains from one specimen sequenced in a study of a mutant IDH1 vaccine in newly diagnosed glioma. Time point indicated: baseline, week 1 (first vaccination visit). The treatment denotes: pre-vaccination baseline after standard-of-care therapy. Using immunoSEQ multiplex PCR, the repertoire was profiled, and TCRdb retains in-frame clones only, with some absent. The table records tens of thousands of clones, around 82% of them present only once. Sequenced material: PBMCs, taken from a glioma patient treated with radiotherapy, temozolomide or both. These receptors all stem from a woman aged 45-65 years with glioma.

The V gene is TRBV7-2, the J gene TRBJ2-5; a weak D match, TRBD2 (6 bases). Germline V gene data show CDR1 as SGHTA and CDR2 as FQGNSA. V shed 0 bases and J shed 6 bases, with 20 bases lying between them. CDR3 size: 17 residues. The CDR3 sequence: CASSLAELTSSGQTQYF. The CDR3 nucleotides are TGTGCCAGCAGCTTAGCGGAATTGACTAGTAGCGGTCAGACCCAGTACTTC. Supplemented by reference TRBV7-2 and TRBJ2-5, the full variable domain reads GAGVSQSPSNKVTEKGKDVELRCDPISGHTALYWYRQSLGQGLEFLIYFQGNSAPDKSGLPSDRFSAERTGGSVSTLTIQRTQQEDSAVYLCASSLAELTSSGQTQYFGPGTRLLVL.

V gene TRBV7-9 combines with J gene TRBJ1-2; D possibly corresponds to TRBD1 (5 bases). There are 15 residues in the CDR3. The germline V and J ends were trimmed by 2 bases and 6 bases, with 16 bases remaining between them. Germline values: CDR1 SEHNR, CDR2 FQNEAQ (reference sequence). The CDR3 region has the DNA TGTGCCAGCAGCTTAATGTACCGGGACGTCGATGGCTACACCTTC. Its protein is CASSLMYRDVDGYTF.

The chain links TRBV10-3 to TRBJ1-5; 8 bases agree with TRBD1. CDR1 and CDR2 from the germline V gene are ENHRY and SYGVKD. V was pared by 6 bases and J by 5 bases, with 6 bases of the junction left unmatched. The CDR3 extends over 14 amino acids. DNA of the CDR3: TGTGCCATCAGGCCCGGGACAGGTGATCAGCCCCAGCATTTT. This codes for CAIRPGTGDQPQHF.

V gene TRBV5-1 combines with J gene TRBJ1-4; possibly TRBD1 for D (6 bases). The V gene's germline CDR1 is SGHRS and CDR2 YFSETQ. There are 14 residues in the CDR3. V dropped 1 base and J dropped 5 bases, with 9 bases sitting between them. Here the CDR3 DNA reads TGCGCCAGCAGCTTGACGCAGGGGAATGAAAAACTGTTTTTT. Translation: CASSLTQGNEKLFF.

V gene TRBV5-6 combines with J gene TRBJ2-1; 10 nucleotides match TRBD2. The ends lost 4 bases at V and 5 bases at J; junction bases unmatched: 9. The CDR3 runs 16 residues. Per the germline V gene, CDR1 is SGHDT and CDR2 is YYEEEE. CDR3 loop: CASSQILAGVNNEQFF. As DNA, the CDR3 is TGTGCCAGCAGCCAGATTCTAGCGGGGGTTAACAATGAGCAGTTCTTC.

This clone was recorded once. The chain employs TRBV9 and TRBJ2-7; D tentatively fits TRBD1 or TRBD2 (7 bases each). The CDR3 is 16 residues long. Germline V gene lookup returns CDR1 SGDLS and CDR2 YYNGEE. V lost 4 bases and J lost 2, with 19 bases in between. The CDR3 DNA reads TGTGCCAGCAGCCTCGGGGAGGGGGCAAGACCCTACGAGCAGTACTTC. This sequence encodes CASSLGEGARPYEQYF.

This chain links TRBV4-2 with TRBJ2-3; D possibly corresponds to TRBD1 (6 bases). The germline CDR1 and CDR2 sequences are LGHNA and YNFKEQ. There are 16 residues in the CDR3. Trimming took 0 bases from V and 0 from J, leaving 10 bases between them. CDR3 in DNA: TGTGCCAGCAGCCAAGAGTGGGGGCTTAGCACAGATACGCAGTATTTT. Its protein is CASSQEWGLSTDTQYF.

This clone was recorded only once. V and J are TRBV7-2 and TRBJ1-2; D perhaps matches TRBD1 (5 bases). The CDR3 has 14 amino acids. Germline V gene data show CDR1 as SGHTA and CDR2 as FQGNSA. V lost 8 bases to trimming and J lost 5 bases, with 18 bases between them. The CDR3 spells CASGGAAAIYGYTF. The DNA for the CDR3 is TGTGCCAGCGGCGGGGCGGCAGCCATTTATGGCTACACCTTC. Full variable domain (remainder filled in from reference TRBV7-2 and TRBJ1-2): GAGVSQSPSNKVTEKGKDVELRCDPISGHTALYWYRQSLGQGLEFLIYFQGNSAPDKSGLPSDRFSAERTGGSVSTLTIQRTQQEDSAVYLCASGGAAAIYGYTFGSGTRLTVV.

The chain employs TRBV5-6 and TRBJ1-1, with TRBD1 matching over 7 bases. The CDR3 covers 16 residues. V was pared by 0 bases and J by 0 bases, with 5 bases of the junction left unmatched. Germline values: CDR1 SGHDT, CDR2 YYEEEE. CDR3 sequence (DNA): TGTGCCAGCAGCTTGGCCCCGACAGGGATGAACACTGAAGCTTTCTTT. Translating it yields CASSLAPTGMNTEAFF.

The chain carries TRBV5-1 and TRBJ1-4; D remains ambiguous. Germline CDR1 is SGHRS and CDR2 is YFSETQ. The V end lost 4 bases, the J end lost 6 bases, and 13 bases lay between the germline ends. The length of the CDR3 is 14 residues. The CDR3 protein is CASSPGQRYEKLFF. The CDR3 region has the DNA TGCGCCAGCAGCCCCGGCCAGAGGTATGAAAAACTGTTTTTT.